This T cell receptor beta chain derives from a study of blood T cell repertoires in COVID-19. Germline V gives CDR1 LNHDA, CDR2 SQIVND (reference sequence). Deletions cut 6 bases from V and 4 bases from J, with 17 bases between. CDR3 size: 15 residues. Using immunoSEQ multiplex PCR, the repertoire was profiled, and TCRdb retains in-frame clones only, with some absent. The table has 130,000 to 150,000 clones, 75% to 85% seen once; the top ten hold 4.5% to 5%. Source material: peripheral blood. The sequence derives from a woman in her 70s with COVID-19, enrolled during active disease. The rearrangement links TRBV19 to TRBJ2-3, with D uncertain. CDR3 nucleotides: TGTGCCAGTAGCCCTAGAAATCAACTCCCAGATACGCAGTATTTT. Residues: CASSPRNQLPDTQYF.